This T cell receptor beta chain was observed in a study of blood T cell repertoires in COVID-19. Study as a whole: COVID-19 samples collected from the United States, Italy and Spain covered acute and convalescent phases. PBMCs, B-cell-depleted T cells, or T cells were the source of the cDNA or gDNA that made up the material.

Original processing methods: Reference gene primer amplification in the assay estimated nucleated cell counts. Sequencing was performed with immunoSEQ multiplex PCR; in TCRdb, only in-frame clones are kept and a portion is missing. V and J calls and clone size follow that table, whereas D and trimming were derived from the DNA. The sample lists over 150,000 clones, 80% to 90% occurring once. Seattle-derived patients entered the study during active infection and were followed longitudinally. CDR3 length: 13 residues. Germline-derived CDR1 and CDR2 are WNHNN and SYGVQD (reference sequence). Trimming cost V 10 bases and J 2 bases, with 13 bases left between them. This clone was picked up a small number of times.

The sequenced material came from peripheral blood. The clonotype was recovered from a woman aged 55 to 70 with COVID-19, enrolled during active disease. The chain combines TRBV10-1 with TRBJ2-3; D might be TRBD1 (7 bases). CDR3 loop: CATGGQTTDTQYF. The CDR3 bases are TGCGCCACCGGGGGACAGACCACAGATACGCAGTATTTT.